The entry below describes one TCR beta chain. This specimen belongs to a study of blood T cell repertoires in COVID-19. Background on the study: Specimens from acute and convalescent COVID-19 originated in the United States, Italy and Spain. T cells, B-cell-depleted T cells, or PBMCs provided the cDNA or gDNA that served as material.

CDR3 length equals 12 residues. Germline V gene data show CDR1 as GTSNPN and CDR2 as SVGIG (reference sequence). The V end was cut by 0 bases, the J end by 7 bases, with 8 bases between. Authors' data handling: Amplification of reference gene primers provided the estimated nucleated cell counts. The method was immunoSEQ multiplex PCR; TCRdb's version includes in-frame clones alone and lacks a portion of them. The DNA was the basis for D and trimming; V, J and clone size are from that table. Counted here are roughly 55,000 clones, 78% occurring once; the ten biggest clones make up about 15%. The sample comprised peripheral blood. The genes are TRBV30 and TRBJ2-3, with D perhaps matching TRBD2 (6 bases). The clonotype comes from a human donor with active or convalescent COVID-19. The donor label of this sample is uncertain. CDR3 DNA sequence: TGTGCCTGGAGTGTGGGGGGAAATACGCAGTATTTT. Protein product: CAWSVGGNTQYF.